The T cell receptor (beta chain) under discussion was sequenced for a study of blood T cell repertoires in COVID-19. Whole-study context: Material from acute and convalescent COVID-19 was sourced from the United States, Italy and Spain. Sources were T cells, B-cell-depleted T cells, or PBMCs; the material itself was cDNA or gDNA.

Seattle's cohort entered during active infection and was followed longitudinally. Original processing methods: Estimation of nucleated cell counts relied on the amplification of reference gene primers. Sequenced by immunoSEQ multiplex PCR; TCRdb stores in-frame clones only, minus some. The V and J calls and clone size were taken over from that table, and D and trimming were inferred from the DNA. The sample records about 280,000 clones, about 90% being singletons. The clonotype comes from a woman between 25 and 40 years old with COVID-19, enrolled during active disease. The material sequenced was peripheral blood.

This chain's CDR3 is CASQGVGYQPQHF. CDR3 bases: TGTGCCAGTCAGGGGGTCGGATATCAGCCCCAGCATTTT. J is TRBJ1-5 and V is TRBV2, with 7 bases matching TRBD1. CDR3 length: 13 residues. Germline loops: CDR1 SNHLY, CDR2 FYNNEI. With 9 bases clipped from V and 5 bases from J, the junction kept 7 bases outside the gene matches. Full variable domain (missing parts from reference TRBV2 and TRBJ1-5): EPEVTQTPSHQVTQMGQEVILRCVPISNHLYFYWYRQILGQKVEFLVSFYNNEISEKSEIFDDQFSVERPDGSNFTLKIRSTKLEDSAMYFCASQGVGYQPQHFGDGTRLSIL.